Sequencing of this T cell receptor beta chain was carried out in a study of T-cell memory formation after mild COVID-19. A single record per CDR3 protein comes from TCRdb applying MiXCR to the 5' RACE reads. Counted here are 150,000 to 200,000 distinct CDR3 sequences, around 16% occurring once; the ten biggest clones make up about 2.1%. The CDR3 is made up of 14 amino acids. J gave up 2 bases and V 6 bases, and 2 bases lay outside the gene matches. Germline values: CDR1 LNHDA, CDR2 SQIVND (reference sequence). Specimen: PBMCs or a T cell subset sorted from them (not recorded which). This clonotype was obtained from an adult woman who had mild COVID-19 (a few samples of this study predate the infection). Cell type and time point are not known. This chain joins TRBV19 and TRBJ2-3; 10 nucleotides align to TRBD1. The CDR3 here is CASSRQGATDTQYF. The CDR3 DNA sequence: TGTGCCAGTAGCCGACAGGGGGCCACAGATACGCAGTATTTT.